Listed here are 19 T cell receptor beta chains from one sample, sequenced in a study of T cells in women clearing cervical HPV infection. Assay: immunoSEQ multiplex PCR; the TCRdb copy retains only in-frame clones and omits some. Reported are about 41,000 clones; the ten largest clones contain 7% to 9.5%. The sequenced sample was blood buffy coat. These receptors came from a woman aged 18 to 69 with a cervical HPV16 infection that either progressed to CIN3+ or cleared (not recorded which).

A note on this clone: The CDR3 end is not reached by the read, which stops 3 residues before it; the germline J gene fills it in. This sample also contains other DNA sequences that code for the same CDR3. V and J are TRBV30 and TRBJ1-5; D uncertain. V was pared by 0 bases and J by 2 bases, with 5 bases between. Germline CDR1 is GTSNPN and CDR2 is SVGIG (reference sequence). This CDR3 comprises 13 residues. The CDR3 bases that were read are TGTGCCTGGAGTGTACAAGGCAATCAGCCC. Translating it yields CAWSVQGNQP. In full, the CDR3 reads CAWSVQGNQPQHF.

To note about this clone: Sequencing ends 3 residues short of the CDR3 end; the germline J gene provides the rest. The V gene is TRBV20-1, the J gene TRBJ1-5; D possibly corresponds to TRBD1 (5 bases). Germline lookup yields CDR1 DFQATT and CDR2 SNEGSKA (reference sequence). Between the trimmed V and J ends, which lost 3 bases and 7 bases, there was a span of 16 bases. The CDR3 consists of 14 residues. The CDR3 reads CSASGTGGNQPQHF. Partial CDR3 DNA: TGCAGTGCTAGCGGGACTGGGGGTAACCAGCCC.

Points on this clone: The CDR3 end lies 3 residues beyond the end of the read and is filled in from the germline J gene. V usage is TRBV7-8 and J usage is TRBJ2-3, with D possibly TRBD2 on 6 matching bases. Trimming took 1 base from V and 0 from J, leaving 14 bases between them. Germline CDR1 and CDR2: SGHVS and FQNEAQ. The CDR3 has 17 residues. CDR3 DNA, as far as it was read: TGTGCCAGCAGCTTAGGTGGGCGGGGTACTAGCACAGATACG. Amino acids: CASSLGGRGTSTDT. In full, the CDR3 is CASSLGGRGTSTDTQYF.

Regarding this clone: The CDR3 end lies 3 residues beyond the end of the read and is filled in from the germline J gene. The chain recombines TRBV7-9 with TRBJ2-1; possible D gene TRBD1, 5 bases. The germline gives CDR1 SEHNR, CDR2 FQNEAQ (reference sequence). Between the trimmed V and J ends, which lost 6 bases and 9 bases, there was a span of 15 bases. This CDR3 region has 13 residues. The CDR3 DNA, read in part, is TGTGCCAGCAGGGAAACAGGTCCCAGTGAG. Protein sequence: CASRETGPSE. The CDR3 in its entirety is CASRETGPSEQFF.

As for this clone: The read ends 3 residues shy of where the CDR3 ends; the end is completed using the germline J gene. The chain couples TRBV6-2 or TRBV6-3 to TRBJ1-1; possible D gene TRBD1, 6 bases. V lost 5 bases to trimming and J lost 0 bases, with 16 bases between them. This CDR3 is 16 amino acids long. The germline V gene has CDR1 MNHEY and CDR2 SVGEGT. The CDR3 loop reads CASSKLQGPVNTEAFF. The part of the CDR3 DNA that was read is TGTGCCAGCAGTAAGTTACAGGGACCCGTGAACACTGAA.

With regard to this clone: The read ends 3 residues early relative to the CDR3; the germline J gene fills the gap. This chain connects TRBV5-1 to TRBJ1-1, with 8 bases identical to TRBD1. V lost 2 bases to trimming and J lost 1 base; unmatched junction nucleotides: 7. There are 16 residues in the CDR3. Germline CDR1 SGHRS, CDR2 YFSETQ. The sequenced CDR3 bases are TGCGCCAGCAGCTTCCGGACAGGGAAGGGGAACACTGAA. Translating gives CASSFRTGKGNTE. Given in full, the CDR3 is CASSFRTGKGNTEAFF. Based on the CDR3 plus reference TRBV5-1 and TRBJ1-1, the full variable domain is KAGVTQTPRYLIKTRGQQVTLSCSPISGHRSVSWYQQTPGQGLQFLFEYFSETQRNKGNFPGRFSGRQFSNSRSEMNVSTLELGDSALYLCASSFRTGKGNTEAFFGQGTRLTVV.

In regard to this clone: The observed sequence ends 3 residues before the CDR3 terminus, with the missing tail filled in from the germline J gene. The chain couples TRBV20-1 to TRBJ2-2; 9 bases align to TRBD1. Per the germline V gene, CDR1 is DFQATT and CDR2 is SNEGSKA (reference sequence). The CDR3 sequence is 15 residues long. V dropped 6 bases and J dropped 0; count of bases not matched to a gene: 5. The CDR3 reads CSAPTGGTNTGELFF. The part of the CDR3 DNA that was read is TGCAGTGCGCCCACAGGGGGCACGAACACCGGGGAG.

On this clone itself: The sequence runs out 3 residues before the end of the CDR3; the remainder is reconstructed from the germline J gene. The rearrangement uses TRBV30 and TRBJ1-5, with D perhaps TRBD1 (6 bases). CDR3 length: 15 residues. Trimming pared 3 bases from V and 2 bases from J, leaving 14 bases between. From germline, CDR1 is GTSNPN and CDR2 SVGIG (reference sequence). The CDR3 loop is CAWSLRGHGNQPQHF. The CDR3 bases that were read are TGTGCCTGGAGCCTTAGGGGACACGGCAATCAGCCC.

In regard to this clone: The read falls 3 residues short of the CDR3 end, and the missing part is taken from the germline J gene. The chain joins TRBV2 to TRBJ2-7, with D perhaps TRBD1 (5 bases). The CDR3 extends over 12 amino acids. From germline, CDR1 is SNHLY and CDR2 FYNNEI. The V end was cut by 5 bases, the J end by 3 bases, with 8 bases between. The sequenced CDR3 bases are TGTGCCAGCAGTCGACAGTACTACGAG. Translating it yields CASSRQYYE. The entire CDR3 is CASSRQYYEQYF.

A word on this clone: The sequenced fragment ends 3 residues before the CDR3 boundary, so the rest is inferred from the germline J gene. This rearrangement joins TRBV18 to TRBJ2-4; TRBD2 matches at 8 bases. This CDR3 is 16 amino acids long. The germline CDR1 and CDR2 sequences are KGHSH and LQKENI. The junction had 7 bases not matched to a gene; V was cut back by 3 bases and J by 3 bases. CDR3 bases read: TGTGCCAGCTCACCCGCTGCCGGGGGGGGCAAAAACATT. Protein: CASSPAAGGGKNI. Given in full, the CDR3 is CASSPAAGGGKNIQYF.

As concerns this clone: Read sequence stops 3 residues before the CDR3 end, and the germline J gene provides the missing end. This sequence joins TRBV7-6 and TRBJ2-3; TRBD2 is a possible D gene (7 bases). This CDR3 comprises 17 residues. The V end was cut by 5 bases, the J end by 2 bases, with 20 bases between. CDR1 SGHVS and CDR2 FNYEAQ come from the germline V gene. CDR3 bases read: TGTGCCAGCAGCCCGGGGCGTGGCGGGGGACACACAGATACG. It codes for CASSPGRGGGHTDT. The whole CDR3 region reads CASSPGRGGGHTDTQYF.

In regard to this clone: Sequencing ends 3 residues short of the CDR3 end; the germline J gene provides the rest. The chain is built from TRBV20-1 and TRBJ2-5, with D perhaps TRBD2 (6 bases). The CDR3 contains 15 residues. From germline, CDR1 is DFQATT and CDR2 SNEGSKA (reference sequence). Trimming took off 5 bases at V and 4 bases at J, with 20 bases between the two ends. This chain's CDR3 is CSADIWGPGGETQYF. CDR3 bases read: TGCAGTGCTGACATCTGGGGACCCGGGGGAGAGACC.

Notes on this clone: The read terminates 3 residues ahead of where the CDR3 ends, so the germline J gene completes it. The rearrangement uses TRBV2 and TRBJ2-2, with a possible D match to TRBD1 (6 bases). The length of the CDR3 is 15 residues. The V gene's germline CDR1 is SNHLY and CDR2 FYNNEI. V lost 6 bases to trimming and J lost 1 base, with 12 bases between them. CDR3 DNA, as far as it was read: TGTGCCAGCAGGCCCACAGGGAGGAACACCGGGGAG. The encoded protein is CASRPTGRNTGE. The entire CDR3 reads CASRPTGRNTGELFF.

On this clone: The read ends 3 residues before the CDR3 terminus; that terminus is restored from the germline J gene. The rearrangement links TRBV20-1 to TRBJ2-7; D not certain. CDR3 size: 13 residues. Germline CDR1 is DFQATT and CDR2 is SNEGSKA (reference sequence). The V gene lost 0 bases and the J gene lost 1 base, with 7 bases spanning the gap. The CDR3 reads CSARDPGSYEQYF. The CDR3 DNA, read in part, is TGCAGTGCTAGAGATCCCGGGTCCTACGAG.

Remarks on this clone: The read ends 3 residues shy of where the CDR3 ends; the end is completed using the germline J gene. V is TRBV5-4 and J is TRBJ2-3; D is perhaps TRBD2 (7 bases). Germline-derived CDR1 and CDR2 are SGHNT and YYREEE (reference sequence). The V gene lost 3 bases and the J gene lost 1 base, with 12 bases spanning the gap. This CDR3 is built from 15 residues. The CDR3 bases that were read are TGTGCCAGCAGCTCCCCGGGGGGCCGCACAGATACG. Protein: CASSSPGGRTDT. The entire CDR3 reads CASSSPGGRTDTQYF.

As to this clone: Sequencing ends 3 residues short of the CDR3 end; the germline J gene provides the rest. The chain couples TRBV10-1 to TRBJ2-7, with D unresolved. The CDR3 loop spans 15 amino acids. Germline V CDR1 and CDR2: WNHNN, SYGVQD (reference sequence). Deletions cut 3 bases from V and 2 bases from J, with 14 bases between. The CDR3 here is CASSDSSGSAYEQYF. CDR3 bases read: TGCGCCAGCAGTGATTCGTCCGGGTCCGCCTACGAG.

Comments on this clone: Read coverage stops 3 residues before the CDR3 terminus; the germline J gene supplies the remainder. V and J are TRBV12-3 or TRBV12-4 and TRBJ2-3; 10 nucleotides align to TRBD2. The CDR3 is 16 amino acids. J lost 1 base, V lost 8 bases, and 9 bases had no gene match. The CDR3 reads CASSFSGGPRTDTQYF. CDR3 DNA (partial): TGTGCCAGCTCTTTTAGCGGGGGGCCACGCACAGATACG.

The CDR3 sequence is CASTSGYGYTF. Partial CDR3 DNA: TGTGCCAGCACCTCGGGCTATGGC. The chain couples TRBV2 to TRBJ1-2, with no clear D. The CDR3 goes on 3 residues after the read ends, and that part is filled in from the germline J gene. Germline V CDR1 and CDR2: SNHLY, FYNNEI. The length of the CDR3 is 11 residues. V was shortened by 7 bases and J by 4 bases, with 7 bases between the two germline ends.

As concerns this clone: With the read ending 3 residues before the CDR3 end, the germline J gene is used to fill in that end. The rearrangement joins TRBV7-6 to TRBJ2-6; TRBD1 agrees at 10 bases. Unmatched junction bases numbered 2, after V lost 4 bases and J lost 2 bases. Germline V gene data show CDR1 as SGHVS and CDR2 as FNYEAQ. The CDR3 sequence is 16 residues long. The sequenced part of the CDR3 DNA is TGTGCCAGCAGCTCCGGACAGGGGGCTGGGGCCAACGTC. Translating gives CASSSGQGAGANV. The whole CDR3 sequence reads CASSSGQGAGANVLTF.